This TCR beta chain was sequenced for a study of shared clonotypes between healthy human individuals. Details on this clone: Different DNA sequences within this sample yield the same CDR3.

The germline V gene has CDR1 SGHDT and CDR2 YYEEEE. The CDR3 contains 12 residues. The V gene lost 5 bases and the J gene lost 6 bases, with 8 bases spanning the gap. CD8 cells classed as naive were CD45RO-negative and positively selected for CCR7, excluding terminally differentiated effector memory CD45RA+ cells. HIV-negative, healthy adults without recent acute infections or vaccinations were the donors. Repertoires were generated with immunoSEQ multiplex PCR, while TCRdb's copy carries only in-frame clones and drops some. Here the sample spans over 750,000 clones, 96% being singletons. The chain has TRBV5-6 and TRBJ2-2; weak D call: TRBD1 (6 bases). Sequencing was done on a sample of naive CD8+ T cells sorted from blood. The receptor was isolated from a man aged 25 to 40 in good health. The CDR3 here is CASSSGAGELFF. For the CDR3, the DNA is TGTGCCAGCAGTTCAGGGGCCGGGGAGCTGTTTTTT.